These 9 T cell receptor beta chains originate from one sample sequenced in a study of blood T cell repertoires in COVID-19. The data were produced by immunoSEQ multiplex PCR, yet TCRdb's version contains in-frame clones alone and is incomplete. The sample shows about 89,000 clones, roughly 96% of them seen only once. Sequencing was done on a sample of peripheral blood. These receptors were collected from a human donor with active COVID-19. The donor label of this sample is uncertain.

V gene TRBV2 combines with J gene TRBJ2-1; 9 bases are a match to TRBD1. The junction had 2 bases not matched to a gene; V was cut back by 6 bases and J by 8 bases. The germline V gene has CDR1 SNHLY and CDR2 FYNNEI. The CDR3 runs 12 residues. CDR3 in amino acids: CASRRTGDEQFF. CDR3 nucleotides: TGTGCCAGCAGGAGGACAGGGGATGAGCAGTTCTTC.

The chain combines TRBV7-8 with TRBJ1-1; no clear D. Germline V CDR1 and CDR2: SGHVS, FQNEAQ. V was shortened by 5 bases and J by 3 bases, with 19 bases between the two germline ends. The CDR3 contains 16 residues. Here the CDR3 reads CASSKTRGLWYTEAFF. The CDR3 nucleotides are TGTGCCAGCAGCAAAACGAGAGGGTTATGGTACACTGAAGCTTTCTTT.

The CDR3 DNA follows: TGTGCCAGTAGTACAAATCCATTAGCTAGCAATCAGCCCCAGCATTTT. Protein sequence: CASSTNPLASNQPQHF. The chain employs TRBV19 and TRBJ1-5, with D uncertain. The CDR3 is 16 amino acids. CDR1 LNHDA and CDR2 SQIVND come from the germline V gene (reference sequence). The V gene lost 4 bases and the J gene lost 0 bases, with 13 bases spanning the gap.

The sample holds one count of this clone. V and J are TRBV19 and TRBJ1-2, with 8 positions matching TRBD1. The CDR3 covers 13 residues. The germline V gene has CDR1 LNHDA and CDR2 SQIVND (reference sequence). J was trimmed by 6 bases and V by 10 bases; bases with no gene match: 10. The CDR3, as DNA: TGTGCCACAAAACCAGGGGGCGCAGATGGCTACACCTTC. Its translation is CATKPGGADGYTF.

The chain recombines TRBV6-1 with TRBJ2-7; weak D call: TRBD1 (5 bases). Germline loops: CDR1 MNHNS, CDR2 SASEGT. V lost 2 bases, J lost 4 bases, and 12 bases lay in between. This CDR3 spans 14 amino acids. CDR3 sequence reads: CASSELGHFYEQYF. DNA for the CDR3: TGTGCCAGCAGTGAACTCGGACATTTTTACGAGCAGTACTTC.

This chain joins TRBV5-6 and TRBJ1-1; D unclear. This CDR3 comprises 13 residues. Deletions cut 0 bases from V and 5 bases from J, with 8 bases between. CDR1 and CDR2 from the germline V gene are SGHDT and YYEEEE. CDR3 sequence reads: CASSLGFGTEAFF. CDR3 sequence (DNA): TGTGCCAGCAGCTTGGGATTCGGGACTGAAGCTTTCTTT.

The chain couples TRBV3-1 (or the pseudogene TRBV3-2) to TRBJ2-1; 11 nucleotides line up with TRBD2. The junction had 4 bases not matched to a gene; V was cut back by 4 bases and J by 5 bases. The CDR3 length is 15 residues. CDR1 is LGHDT and CDR2 is YNNKEL in the germline V gene (reference sequence). The CDR3: CASSPLAGDNNEQFF. In DNA form, the CDR3 reads TGTGCCAGCAGCCCACTAGCGGGGGACAACAATGAGCAGTTCTTC.

The rearrangement links TRBV27 to TRBJ1-2; the D gene is possibly TRBD1 (5 bases). Germline V gene lookup returns CDR1 MNHEY and CDR2 SMNVEV (reference sequence). The CDR3 spans 13 residues. Trimming stripped 2 bases from V and 4 bases from J, with 8 bases between. The CDR3 protein is CASSLRQGYGYTF. DNA of the CDR3: TGTGCCAGCAGTTTAAGGCAGGGCTATGGCTACACCTTC.

The gene calls are TRBV9 and TRBJ2-7; D not resolved. The V gene's germline CDR1 is SGDLS and CDR2 YYNGEE. V dropped 1 base and J dropped 6 bases, with 8 bases sitting between them. The CDR3 is 12 residues long. The CDR3 loop is CASSVNFGEQYF. The CDR3, as DNA: TGTGCCAGCAGCGTAAATTTCGGCGAGCAGTACTTC.